This TCR beta chain stems from a study of sequential checkpoint blockade in melanoma. Treatment indicated: randomized to nivolumab then ipilimumab (arm A) or the reverse (arm B). Produced via immunoSEQ multiplex PCR; TCRdb's table is partial and in-frame only. Of 950 to 1,300 clones detected, roughly a fifth appear once; the ten largest clones hold about 8.9%. The sample holds a few counts of this clone. CDR1 MDHEN and CDR2 SYDVKM come from the germline V gene. Trimming cost V 7 bases and J 0 bases, with 16 bases left between them. The CDR3 covers 15 residues. The receptor's source is a human donor with melanoma. The rearrangement joins TRBV28 to TRBJ2-7; no clear D gene. Specimen: tumor tissue (inferred from file names), collected from a patient given nivolumab and ipilimumab in sequence. CDR3 in DNA: TGTGCCAGCACCCCCGCCCCTGTCAGCTCCTACGAGCAGTACTTC. It encodes CASTPAPVSSYEQYF.